Each of the 30 T cell receptor beta chains below was sequenced from the same sample in a study of a mutant IDH1 vaccine in newly diagnosed glioma (dated by TCRdb to the early 2020s). Explained via the paper, the time point label denotes: baseline, week 1 (first vaccination visit). What the treatment or condition label conveys for this sample: pre-vaccination baseline after standard-of-care therapy. The library was generated by the immunoSEQ multiplex PCR assay. Drawn from immuneACCESS, this table holds only the in-frame rearrangements with V and J called that TCRdb kept. Clones are partly lost; checked studies trace under half to an unresolved V gene and leave the rest unexplained. The sample table records 20,000 to 25,000 clones; approximately 89% of these occur just once. Around 8.4% of the sample comes from the top ten. The source material was PBMCs, sampled from a glioma patient treated with radiotherapy, temozolomide or both. The receptors come from a young man with glioma.

The chain carries TRBV2 and TRBJ2-7; D unclear. CDR1 and CDR2 (germline): SNHLY, FYNNEI. Deletions cut 0 bases from V and 7 bases from J, with 4 bases between. The CDR3 spans 11 residues. CDR3 sequence reads: CASSEAGEQYF. CDR3 DNA sequence: TGTGCCAGCAGTGAAGCGGGGGAGCAGTACTTC.

The chain combines TRBV12-5 with TRBJ2-5, with 7 positions matching TRBD2. The CDR3 has 13 amino acids. J gave up 3 bases and V 5 bases, and 3 bases lay outside the gene matches. Germline assignment: CDR1 LGHNT and CDR2 FRNRAP. CDR3 loop: CASGHSGKETQYF. DNA for the CDR3: TGTGCTAGTGGTCACAGCGGGAAAGAGACCCAGTACTTC.

To note about this clone: In the same sample, other DNA sequences code for this CDR3. This rearrangement joins TRBV25-1 to TRBJ1-1; 8 nucleotides line up with TRBD1. CDR3 length equals 16 residues. V dropped 0 bases and J dropped 2; count of bases not matched to a gene: 5. Germline V gene sequence: CDR1 MGHDK, CDR2 SYGVNS. CDR3 sequence reads: CASSEYSDRANTEAFF. The CDR3 DNA reads as TGTGCCAGCAGTGAATACTCGGACAGGGCCAACACTGAAGCTTTCTTT.

The rearrangement joins TRBV6-4 to TRBJ2-1; 9 positions agree with TRBD2. J was trimmed by 7 bases and V by 4 bases; bases with no gene match: 5. Germline V gene data show CDR1 as MRHNA and CDR2 as SNTAGT. CDR3 length: 14 residues. The CDR3 nucleotides read TGTGCCAGCAGTGTAGCGGGAGAGGGGAATGAGCAGTTCTTC. As protein: CASSVAGEGNEQFF.

This clone was picked up one time. The chain employs TRBV6-5 and TRBJ2-7, with D maybe TRBD2 (6 bases). Trimming removed 6 bases from V and 6 bases from J, with 18 bases in between. This CDR3 contains 14 residues. Germline values: CDR1 MNHEY, CDR2 SVGAGI. CDR3 residues: CASRPTKGRSEQYF. In nucleotides, the CDR3 is TGTGCCAGCAGACCCACAAAAGGGAGGAGCGAGCAGTACTTC.

The gene calls are TRBV10-3 and TRBJ1-1; TRBD1 might be the D (6 bases). Trimming took 5 bases from V and 4 from J, leaving 14 bases between them. The germline V gene encodes CDR1 ENHRY and CDR2 SYGVKD. The CDR3 has 14 amino acids. The CDR3 region has the DNA TGTGCCATCAGTTTTGGGGGCCTTCTCACTGAAGCTTTCTTT. Translating gives CAISFGGLLTEAFF.

The chain uses TRBV27 and TRBJ2-7; possibly TRBD1 for D (6 bases). Germline CDR1 reads MNHEY; CDR2 reads SMNVEV (reference sequence). The CDR3 consists of 11 residues. With 3 bases removed from V and 10 bases from J, the gap between germline ends came to 10 bases. CDR3 nucleotides: TGTGCCAGCAGTTTCGGACAGCGCCAGTACTTC. Encoded protein: CASSFGQRQYF.

The V call is TRBV5-6, the J call TRBJ2-1; D remains unclear. The CDR3 extends over 16 amino acids. The germline V and J ends were trimmed by 6 bases and 0 bases, with 16 bases remaining between them. Germline CDR1 is SGHDT and CDR2 is YYEEEE. The CDR3 sequence: CASIPTSLSSYNEQFF. The CDR3 coding sequence is TGTGCCAGCATCCCGACATCCCTGAGCTCCTACAATGAGCAGTTCTTC.

The genes are TRBV5-6 and TRBJ1-5; no firm D call. Trimming cost V 3 bases and J 2 bases, with 9 bases left between them. CDR3 length: 14 amino acids. CDR1 is SGHDT and CDR2 is YYEEEE in the germline V gene. In nucleotides, the CDR3 is TGTGCCAGCAGCTGTCGCGGGGGCAATCAGCCCCAGCATTTT. This encodes CASSCRGGNQPQHF.

The rearrangement links TRBV28 to TRBJ1-4, with a possible D match to TRBD1 (6 bases). CDR1 and CDR2 from the germline V gene are MDHEN and SYDVKM. Trimming pared 5 bases from V and 0 bases from J, leaving 10 bases between. The CDR3 is 15 residues long. CDR3 protein: CASSPGGATNEKLFF. The CDR3 coding sequence is TGTGCCAGCAGTCCGGGGGGCGCAACTAATGAAAAACTGTTTTTT.

The chain combines TRBV5-1 with TRBJ2-3, with 10 positions matching TRBD2. Germline-derived CDR1 and CDR2 are SGHRS and YFSETQ. CDR3 size: 18 residues. Unmatched junction bases numbered 7, after V lost 0 bases and J lost 0 bases. The CDR3 DNA reads as TGCGCCAGCAGCTTGGGGGCTAGCGGGAGCCGTAGCACAGATACGCAGTATTTT. Its translation is CASSLGASGSRSTDTQYF.

The chain recombines TRBV5-6 with TRBJ2-2; D uncertain. V lost 1 base, J lost 6 bases, and 4 bases lay in between. Germline V lookup: CDR1 SGHDT, CDR2 YYEEEE. This CDR3 is built from 12 residues. The CDR3 protein is CASSLLAGELFF. The CDR3 nucleotides are TGTGCCAGCAGCTTGTTGGCCGGGGAGCTGTTTTTT.

Here the CDR3 reads CAIRTSGSNEQFF. For the CDR3, the DNA is TGTGCCATCAGGACTAGCGGGAGCAATGAGCAGTTCTTC. This chain uses TRBV13 with TRBJ2-1; 13 nucleotides match TRBD2. Germline trimming cut 10 bases from V and 6 bases from J; bases unmatched to any gene: 3. Germline loops: CDR1 PRHDT, CDR2 FYEKMQ (reference sequence). CDR3 length equals 13 residues.

The chain recombines TRBV7-9 with TRBJ2-5; the D is unclear. The DNA end is more similar to TRBJ2-7, so the J call may be wrong. Germline-derived CDR1 and CDR2 are SEHNR and FQNEAQ (reference sequence). The CDR3 length is 14 residues. The CDR3 nucleotides read TGTGCCAGCAGCCTAGACTCTCGGGTCTACGAGCAGTACTTC. It is translated as CASSLDSRVYEQYF.

This chain uses TRBV11-2 with TRBJ2-7, with D perhaps matching TRBD2 (5 bases). This CDR3 spans 19 amino acids. Trimming stripped 10 bases from V and 6 bases from J, with 37 bases between. The V gene's germline CDR1 is SGHAT and CDR2 FQNNGV. In DNA, the CDR3 is TGTGCCACCAGTCCGTGCACGGGGTTCCCGTCGTCGAGAGGATGCGAGCAGTACTTC. This gives the protein CATSPCTGFPSSRGCEQYF. The whole variable domain, remainder taken from reference TRBV11-2 and TRBJ2-7, is EAGVAQSPRYKIIEKRQSVAFWCNPISGHATLYWYQQILGQGPKLLIQFQNNGVVDDSQLPKDRFSAERLKGVDSTLKIQPAKLEDSAVYLCATSPCTGFPSSRGCEQYFGPGTRLTVT.

The J gene is TRBJ2-5, the V gene TRBV11-1; 8 positions match TRBD2. CDR3 length: 14 residues. The V gene's germline CDR1 is SGHAT and CDR2 FQDESV (reference sequence). V trimming: 5 bases; J trimming: 2 bases; junction bases outside the gene matches: 4. CDR3 sequence reads: CASSPTSVQETQYF. Written as DNA, the CDR3 is TGTGCCAGCAGCCCGACTAGCGTTCAAGAGACCCAGTACTTC.

About this clone itself: An end of the junction does not agree with germline; a read error may underlie this. This chain connects TRBV7-9 to TRBJ2-5; TRBD2 is a possible D gene (6 bases). This CDR3 has 12 amino acids. Germline CDR1 and CDR2: SEHNR and FQNEAQ (reference sequence). In DNA form, the CDR3 reads TGTGCCAGCAGCCCCCGGTGGGCTAGCGCCGACTTC. This codes for CASSPRWASADF. Using reference TRBV7-9 and TRBJ2-5 for the parts outside the CDR3, the full variable domain is DTGVSQNPRHKITKRGQNVTFRCDPISEHNRLYWYRQTLGQGPEFLTYFQNEAQLEKSRLLSDRFSAERPKGSFSTLEIQRTEQGDSAMYLCASSPRWASADFGPGTRLLVL.

The genes are TRBV27 and TRBJ1-4, with TRBD1 as a possible D gene (6 bases). The CDR3 has 17 residues. V lost 5 bases to trimming and J lost 6 bases, with 22 bases between them. From germline, CDR1 is MNHEY and CDR2 SMNVEV (reference sequence). The CDR3 loop is CASSPNARAGEHEKLFF. CDR3 in DNA: TGTGCCAGCAGTCCCAACGCCCGAGCAGGGGAACATGAAAAACTGTTTTTT.

The CDR3 here is CSAVDWTDTQYF. Written as DNA, the CDR3 is TGCAGCGCCGTGGACTGGACAGATACGCAGTATTTT. The V and J genes are TRBV29-1 and TRBJ2-3; D is perhaps TRBD2 (5 bases). The CDR3 has 12 residues. Germline V gene lookup returns CDR1 SQVTM and CDR2 ANQGSEA. V lost 7 bases and J lost 3, with 11 bases in between.

The CDR3: CAWRGTGGADTGELFF. For the CDR3, the DNA is TGTGCCTGGAGAGGAACAGGGGGCGCAGACACCGGGGAGCTGTTTTTT. V is TRBV30 and J is TRBJ2-2; 9 bases agree with TRBD1. The CDR3 runs 16 residues. J was trimmed by 3 bases and V by 3 bases; bases with no gene match: 8. From germline, CDR1 is GTSNPN and CDR2 SVGIG (reference sequence).

This clone was seen just once. The chain combines TRBV19 with TRBJ2-7; 9 nucleotides line up with TRBD2. Germline V lookup: CDR1 LNHDA, CDR2 SQIVND (reference sequence). The J segment lost 3 bases and the V segment lost 5 bases, leaving 2 bases of the junction unmatched. The CDR3 runs to 13 residues. In DNA form, the CDR3 reads TGTGCCAGTAGTCCAGCGGGAGGCTACGAGCAGTACTTC. It specifies CASSPAGGYEQYF.

The rearrangement links TRBV4-2 to TRBJ2-1, with D possibly being TRBD2 (6 bases). The germline V gene has CDR1 LGHNA and CDR2 YNFKEQ. The ends were cut back, 2 bases at V and 10 bases at J, with 18 bases in the middle. The CDR3 consists of 15 residues. Here the CDR3 DNA reads TGTGCCAGCAGCCAACTACGGGATGGCGGGAACGAGCAGTTCTTC. Amino acid sequence: CASSQLRDGGNEQFF.

The chain combines TRBV29-1 with TRBJ2-7, with 10 nucleotides matching TRBD2. V dropped 5 bases and J dropped 2; count of bases not matched to a gene: 6. The CDR3 is 14 residues long. Germline V gene data show CDR1 as SQVTM and CDR2 as ANQGSEA. The CDR3 sequence is CSVILAGSTYEQYF. CDR3 DNA: TGCAGCGTTATACTAGCGGGAAGCACCTACGAGCAGTACTTC.

V usage is TRBV19 and J usage is TRBJ2-1; a possible D gene is TRBD1 (5 bases). The germline gives CDR1 LNHDA, CDR2 SQIVND (reference sequence). The CDR3 is 14 amino acids. Trimming stripped 5 bases from V and 0 bases from J, with 8 bases between. The CDR3 nucleotides are TGTGCCAGTAGTGACAGTAGCTCCTACAATGAGCAGTTCTTC. This encodes CASSDSSSYNEQFF.

This chain connects TRBV7-8 to TRBJ2-1; no clear D gene. The germline V and J ends were trimmed by 5 bases and 4 bases, with 12 bases remaining between them. CDR3 length equals 14 residues. The V gene's germline CDR1 is SGHVS and CDR2 FQNEAQ. CDR3 protein: CASSPQVGYNEQFF. For the CDR3, the DNA is TGTGCCAGCAGCCCCCAGGTGGGGTACAATGAGCAGTTCTTC.

J is TRBJ2-5 and V is TRBV27, with 13 bases aligning to TRBD2. J gave up 1 base and V 5 bases, and 4 bases lay outside the gene matches. The CDR3 has 16 residues. Germline V CDR1 and CDR2: MNHEY, SMNVEV (reference sequence). In nucleotides, the CDR3 is TGTGCCAGCAGTCCGAGGACTAGCGGGGGCCAAGAGACCCAGTACTTC. It encodes CASSPRTSGGQETQYF.

This clone has only one observation. The genes are TRBV18 and TRBJ2-5, with 14 nucleotides matching TRBD2. This CDR3 is 16 amino acids long. After removal of 0 bases from V and 5 bases from J, the junction contained 2 bases not matched to a gene. CDR1 is KGHSH and CDR2 is LQKENI in the germline V gene. CDR3 amino acids: CASSPPGLAGAETQYF. In nucleotides, the CDR3 is TGTGCCAGCTCACCACCGGGACTAGCGGGAGCCGAGACCCAGTACTTC.

The gene calls are TRBV15 and TRBJ2-5; D is possibly TRBD1 (6 bases). The germline CDR1 and CDR2 sequences are LNHNV and YYDKDF (reference sequence). The V and J ends lost 3 bases and 2 bases respectively, with 7 bases between them. The CDR3 contains 13 residues. CDR3 protein: CATSRRGQETQYF. Here the CDR3 DNA reads TGTGCCACCAGCAGGAGGGGGCAAGAGACCCAGTACTTC.

The V gene is TRBV29-1, the J gene TRBJ1-5; TRBD1 agrees at 7 bases. The CDR3 totals 14 residues. The V and J ends lost 7 bases and 1 base, in that order; junction bases with no gene match: 7. CDR1 and CDR2 from the germline V gene are SQVTM and ANQGSEA. In DNA, the CDR3 is TGCAGCGGGCAGGGACAGAAGAGCAATCAGCCCCAGCATTTT. Protein: CSGQGQKSNQPQHF.

The V gene is TRBV5-1, the J gene TRBJ1-5, with TRBD1 matching 10 bases. The trim removed 0 bases at V and 6 bases at J, leaving 6 bases unmatched. The CDR3 length is 16 residues. Germline V gene lookup returns CDR1 SGHRS and CDR2 YFSETQ. CDR3 sequence: CASSLAGTGVGQPQHF. CDR3 DNA: TGCGCCAGCAGCTTGGCGGGGACAGGGGTCGGTCAGCCCCAGCATTTT.